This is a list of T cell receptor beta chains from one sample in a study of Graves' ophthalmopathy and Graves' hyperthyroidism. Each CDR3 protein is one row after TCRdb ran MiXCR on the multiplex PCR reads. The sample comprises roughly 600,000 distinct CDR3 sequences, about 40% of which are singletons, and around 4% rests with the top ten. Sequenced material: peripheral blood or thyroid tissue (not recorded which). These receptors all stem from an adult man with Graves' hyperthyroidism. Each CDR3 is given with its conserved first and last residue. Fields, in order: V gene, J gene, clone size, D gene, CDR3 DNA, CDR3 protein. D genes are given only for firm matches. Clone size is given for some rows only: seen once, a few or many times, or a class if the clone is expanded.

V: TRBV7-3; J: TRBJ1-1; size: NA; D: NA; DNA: TGTGCCAGCAGCTTTGAGGGAGTGAACACTGAAGCTTTCTTT; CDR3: CASSFEGVNTEAFF
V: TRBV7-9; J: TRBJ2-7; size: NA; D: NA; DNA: TGTGCCAGCAGCGCAACAGCCTCCTACGAGCAGTACTTC; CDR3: CASSATASYEQYF
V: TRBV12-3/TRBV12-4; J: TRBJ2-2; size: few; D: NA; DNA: TGTGCTAGTGGTTCCCCTATCGGGGAGCTGTTTTTT; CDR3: CASGSPIGELFF
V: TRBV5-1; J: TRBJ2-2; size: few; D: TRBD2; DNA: TGCGCCAGCAGCTTACCTCCGGGACTAGCGGGTAACACCGGGGAGCTGTTTTTT; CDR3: CASSLPPGLAGNTGELFF
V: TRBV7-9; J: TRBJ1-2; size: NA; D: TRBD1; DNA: TGTGCCAGCAGCCCGGACAGGGGATTCAACTATGGCTACACCTTC; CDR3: CASSPDRGFNYGYTF
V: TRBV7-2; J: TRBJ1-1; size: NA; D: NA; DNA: TGTGCCAGCAGCCCTAGGCCCTACAATGAGCAGTTCTTT; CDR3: CASSPRPYNEQFF
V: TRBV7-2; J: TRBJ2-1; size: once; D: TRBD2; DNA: TGTGCCAGCAGCACTAGTATACTAGCGTTGAATGAGCAGTTCTTC; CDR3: CASSTSILALNEQFF
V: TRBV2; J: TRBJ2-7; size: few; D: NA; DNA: TGTGCCAGCAGTCCGGCGGGACTCCAGGCCCTCTACGAGCAGTACTTC; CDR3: CASSPAGLQALYEQYF
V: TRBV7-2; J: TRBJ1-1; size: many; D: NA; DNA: TGTGCCAGCAGCTTCCCTCTGGGCGGGACTGAAGCTTTCTTT; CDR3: CASSFPLGGTEAFF
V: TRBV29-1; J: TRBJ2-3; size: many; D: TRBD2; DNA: TGCAGCGTTGAACTGCGGGAGATGGTGGATACGCAGTATTTT; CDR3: CSVELREMVDTQYF
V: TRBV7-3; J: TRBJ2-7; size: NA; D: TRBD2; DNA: TGTGCCAGCAGCTTAAAGGGCGGGGGAGCCTACAATGAGCAGTACTTC; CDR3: CASSLKGGGAYNEQYF
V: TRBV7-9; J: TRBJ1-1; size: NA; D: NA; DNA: TGTGCCTGGAGTCCCCGGACCGCTCGTAACCAGAACACTGAAGCTTTCTTT; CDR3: CAWSPRTARNQNTEAFF
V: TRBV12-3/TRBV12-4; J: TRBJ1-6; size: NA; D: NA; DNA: TGTGCCAGCAGTTTAAGGGGGGCAGGGGCATCACCCCTCCACTTT; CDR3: CASSLRGAGASPLHF
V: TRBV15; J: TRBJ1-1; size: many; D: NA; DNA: TGTGCCACCAGCAGAGCCCAGACACACACTGAAGCTTTCTTT; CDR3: CATSRAQTHTEAFF
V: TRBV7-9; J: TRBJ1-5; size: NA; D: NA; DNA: TGTGCCAGCAGCCAAGAGGTAACGAGGCAGCCCCAGCATTTT; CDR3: CASSQEVTRQPQHF
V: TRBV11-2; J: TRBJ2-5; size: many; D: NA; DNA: TGTGCCAGCCGGCGGGGCAGCGGGCAAGAGACCCAGTACTTC; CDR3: CASRRGSGQETQYF
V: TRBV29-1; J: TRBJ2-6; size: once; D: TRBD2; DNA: TGCAGCGTTGAGGCGGGACTAGCGGGAGTGACTTTC; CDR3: CSVEAGLAGVTF